One sample yielded the 2 T cell receptor beta chains listed below, sequenced in a study of response to subunit inactivated influenza vaccine. In TCRdb, the RT-PCR reads were re-called with MiXCR into one record per CDR3 protein. Found here are around 710,000 distinct CDR3 sequences, approximately 15% of them singletons; the top ten hold around 7%. The sequencing used PBMCs from blood, collected 14 days before vaccination. The receptor set was obtained from a man aged 50 to 60 who received an inactivated influenza vaccine.

This clonotype has a count of ten or more. The rearrangement joins TRBV20-1 to TRBJ1-1; 10 bases fit TRBD1. The V and J ends lost 3 bases and 4 bases, in that order; junction bases with no gene match: 2. CDR1 DFQATT and CDR2 SNEGSKA come from the germline V gene (reference sequence). The CDR3 covers 13 residues. CDR3 coding DNA: TGCAGTGCTAGGGACAGGGGGACCACTGAAGCTTTCTTT. Amino acid sequence: CSARDRGTTEAFF.

The CDR3 nucleotides read TGTGCCAGCGCCGAGGAGGGGGCTAGCACAGATACGCAGTATTTT. This codes for CASAEEGASTDTQYF. The chain combines TRBV28 with TRBJ2-3; D is perhaps TRBD1 (7 bases). Trimming left V 8 bases short and J 0 bases short, with 15 bases between. Per the germline V gene, CDR1 is MDHEN and CDR2 is SYDVKM. This CDR3 contains 15 residues.